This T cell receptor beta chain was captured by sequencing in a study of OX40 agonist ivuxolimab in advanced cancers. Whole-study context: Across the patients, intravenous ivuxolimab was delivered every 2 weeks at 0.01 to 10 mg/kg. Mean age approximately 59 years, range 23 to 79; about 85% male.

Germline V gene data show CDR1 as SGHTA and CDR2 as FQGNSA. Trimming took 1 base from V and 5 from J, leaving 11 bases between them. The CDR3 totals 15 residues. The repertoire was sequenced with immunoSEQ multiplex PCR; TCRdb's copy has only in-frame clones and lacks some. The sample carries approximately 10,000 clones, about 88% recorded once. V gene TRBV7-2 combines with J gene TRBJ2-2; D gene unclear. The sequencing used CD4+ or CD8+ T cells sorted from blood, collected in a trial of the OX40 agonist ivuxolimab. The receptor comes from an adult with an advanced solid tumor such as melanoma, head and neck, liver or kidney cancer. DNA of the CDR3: TGTGCCAGCAGCTTAGAGGGCTGGGGAACCGGGGAGCTGTTTTTT. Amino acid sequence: CASSLEGWGTGELFF.